The subject of this entry is one T cell receptor beta chain. The sample belongs to a study of OX40 agonist ivuxolimab in advanced cancers. The CDR3 has 16 residues. Trimming took 3 bases from V and 6 from J; bases not matched to a gene: 10. From germline, CDR1 is MNHNS and CDR2 SASEGT. Assay used: immunoSEQ multiplex PCR; TCRdb lists only in-frame clones, some missing. The sample has some 51,000 clones, roughly 90% seen once; the top ten hold 40% to 50%. V gene TRBV6-1 combines with J gene TRBJ2-7; TRBD1 aligns across 11 bases. The sequence came from an adult with an advanced solid tumor such as melanoma, head and neck, liver or kidney cancer. The specimen was CD4+ or CD8+ T cells sorted from blood, collected in a trial of the OX40 agonist ivuxolimab. CDR3 residues: CASSEIPWDRGGEQYF. CDR3 DNA: TGTGCCAGCAGTGAGATACCCTGGGACAGGGGGGGCGAGCAGTACTTC.